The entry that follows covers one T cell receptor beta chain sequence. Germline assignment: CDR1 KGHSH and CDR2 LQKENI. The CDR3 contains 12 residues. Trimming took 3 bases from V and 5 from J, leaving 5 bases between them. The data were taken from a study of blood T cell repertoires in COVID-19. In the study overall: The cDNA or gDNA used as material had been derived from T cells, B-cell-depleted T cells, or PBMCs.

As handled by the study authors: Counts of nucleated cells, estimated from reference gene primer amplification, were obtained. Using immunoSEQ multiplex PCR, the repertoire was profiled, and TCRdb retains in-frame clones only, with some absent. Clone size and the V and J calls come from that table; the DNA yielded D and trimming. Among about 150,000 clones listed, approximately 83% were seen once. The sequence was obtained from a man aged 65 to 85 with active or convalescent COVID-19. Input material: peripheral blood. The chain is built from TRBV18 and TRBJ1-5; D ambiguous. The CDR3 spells CASSPSDQPQHF. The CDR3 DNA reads TGTGCCAGCTCACCGAGCGATCAGCCCCAGCATTTT.